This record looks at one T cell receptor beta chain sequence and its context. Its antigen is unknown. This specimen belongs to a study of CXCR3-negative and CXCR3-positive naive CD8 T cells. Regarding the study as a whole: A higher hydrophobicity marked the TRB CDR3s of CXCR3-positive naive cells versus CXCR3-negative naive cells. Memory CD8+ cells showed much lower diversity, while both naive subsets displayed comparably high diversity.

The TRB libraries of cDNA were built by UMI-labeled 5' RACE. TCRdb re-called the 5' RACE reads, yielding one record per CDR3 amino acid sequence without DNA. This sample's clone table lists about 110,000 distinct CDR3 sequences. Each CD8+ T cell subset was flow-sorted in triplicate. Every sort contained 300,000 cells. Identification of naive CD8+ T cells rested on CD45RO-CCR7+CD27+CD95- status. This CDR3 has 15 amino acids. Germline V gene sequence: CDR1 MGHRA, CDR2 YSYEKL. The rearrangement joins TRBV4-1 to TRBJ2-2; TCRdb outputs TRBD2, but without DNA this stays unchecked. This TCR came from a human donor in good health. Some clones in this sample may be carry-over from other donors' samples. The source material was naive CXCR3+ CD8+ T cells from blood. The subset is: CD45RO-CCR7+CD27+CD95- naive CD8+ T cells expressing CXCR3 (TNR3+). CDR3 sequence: CASSQEAGNTGELFF.